Listed below are T cell receptor beta chains from one sample, sequenced in a study of T cells in Graves' hyperthyroidism and ophthalmopathy. TCRdb reprocessed the multiplex PCR reads via MiXCR and lists one record per CDR3 protein. The repertoire includes about 640,000 distinct CDR3 sequences, around 20% of them detected once, and around a third sits in the top ten. The specimen was blood. These receptors were taken from a man aged 25 to 45 with Graves' ophthalmopathy. CDR3s include the opening cysteine and the closing phenylalanine or tryptophan. The size entry is marked missing in some rows and otherwise reads once, few, many or a size class.

V,size,length,J,CDR3
TRBV7-3,.,16,TRBJ1-4,CASSRQPGQDYEKLFF
TRBV12-3/TRBV12-4,few,13,TRBJ2-7,CASRLYPHTEQYF
TRBV7-9,few,16,TRBJ1-1,CASSADPGGANTEAFF
TRBV5-1,.,16,TRBJ1-1,CASSFDRQDLNTEAFF
TRBV7-9,.,15,TRBJ2-5,CASSLMGLAGETQYF
TRBV9,.,15,TRBJ1-1,CASSPSGTGNTEAFF
TRBV12-3/TRBV12-4,.,16,TRBJ2-5,CASSPNRVATQETQYF
TRBV7-2,.,16,TRBJ2-7,CASSTAGQGPSYEQYF
TRBV4-3,.,17,TRBJ1-6,CASSQDADPQGTSPLHF
TRBV5-1,.,19,TRBJ2-2,CASSLGRGTSGLGTGELFF
TRBV5-6,few,11,TRBJ1-1,CASSRGGEAFF
TRBV24-1,few,16,TRBJ2-3,CATSDATSGWADTQYF